These 21 T cell receptor beta chains were all obtained from the same sample, sequenced in a study of cytomegalovirus exposure and HLA in healthy donors. PCR amplification relied on 60 Vbeta primers (plus 13 Jbeta primers). Using immunoSEQ multiplex PCR, the repertoire was profiled, and TCRdb retains in-frame clones only, with some absent. The sample shows 130,000 to 150,000 clones, 60% to 80% of them seen only once. Sequencing was carried out using PBMCs. These TCRs come from a middle-aged woman in good health and CMV-seropositive.

The chain employs TRBV5-4 and TRBJ2-2; D is perhaps TRBD1 (6 bases). The V gene lost 4 bases and the J gene lost 5 bases, with 12 bases spanning the gap. Germline-derived CDR1 and CDR2 are SGHNT and YYREEE (reference sequence). This CDR3 comprises 14 residues. The CDR3 sequence is CASSAGASTGELFF. The DNA for the CDR3 is TGTGCCAGCAGCGCAGGGGCTTCAACCGGGGAGCTGTTTTTT.

This clone was seen a handful of times. The chain couples TRBV30 to TRBJ1-4, with 10 bases fitting TRBD1. Unmatched junction bases numbered 17, after V lost 2 bases and J lost 8 bases. The V gene's germline CDR1 is GTSNPN and CDR2 SVGIG (reference sequence). The CDR3 is made up of 18 amino acids. The CDR3 nucleotides are TGTGCCTGGAGTCCCCCCCATCCGACAGGGGGCCAAGGGGAAAAACTGTTTTTT. This gives the protein CAWSPPHPTGGQGEKLFF.

The rearrangement joins TRBV18 to TRBJ1-2, with TRBD1 matching 10 bases. Germline CDR1 and CDR2: KGHSH and LQKENI. This CDR3 has 16 residues. The J segment lost 2 bases and the V segment lost 6 bases, leaving 9 bases of the junction unmatched. This chain's CDR3 is CASSQSPGQGNYGYTF. DNA of the CDR3: TGTGCCAGCTCTCAATCACCGGGACAGGGGAACTATGGCTACACCTTC. Looking up the rest from reference TRBV18 and TRBJ1-2 gives the full variable domain: NAGVMQNPRHLVRRRGQEARLRCSPMKGHSHVYWYRQLPEEGLKFMVYLQKENIIDESGMPKERFSAEFPKEGPSILRIQQVVRGDSAAYFCASSQSPGQGNYGYTFGSGTRLTVV.

This clone has a single count. The chain uses TRBV12-5 and TRBJ2-5, with 7 positions matching TRBD1. This CDR3 is built from 14 residues. Trimming at V came to 7 bases and at J to 2 bases, leaving 7 bases not matched to a gene. The germline CDR1 and CDR2 sequences are LGHNT and FRNRAP. This CDR3 reads CASALTGVQETQYF. CDR3 DNA sequence: TGTGCTAGTGCCCTAACAGGGGTTCAAGAGACCCAGTACTTC.

This chain connects TRBV18 to TRBJ2-7, with 7 bases matching TRBD1. The CDR3 is 13 residues long. The germline gives CDR1 KGHSH, CDR2 LQKENI. The V segment lost 4 bases and the J segment 3 bases; nucleotides outside the gene matches: 3. The CDR3 coding sequence is TGTGCCAGCTCACAGGGGGCGGACTACGAGCAGTACTTC. Encoded protein: CASSQGADYEQYF.

The V gene is TRBV30, the J gene TRBJ2-2, with D possibly TRBD1 on 6 matching bases. CDR1 is GTSNPN, CDR2 SVGIG, per germline (reference sequence). Trimming left V 5 bases short and J 1 base short, with 11 bases between. The CDR3 extends over 14 amino acids. Here the CDR3 reads CAWGQLMNTGELFF. CDR3 in DNA: TGTGCCTGGGGACAGCTGATGAACACCGGGGAGCTGTTTTTT.

This clone was observed once. The chain is built from TRBV25-1 and TRBJ1-5, with D perhaps TRBD1 (5 bases). The CDR3 is 12 residues long. V lost 6 bases to trimming and J lost 2 bases, with 5 bases between them. CDR1 is MGHDK and CDR2 is SYGVNS in the germline V gene. As DNA, the CDR3 is TGTGCCAGCAGGACAGGCAATCAGCCCCAGCATTTT. Translating gives CASRTGNQPQHF.

Remarks on this clone: The final CDR3 position lacks the conserved phenylalanine or tryptophan, pointing to a likely read error. The limits of the CDR3 on the DNA are not certain, so only TCRdb's listed CDR3 is given. V usage is TRBV1 and J usage is TRBJ2-7; the table names TRBD2, a call not compared with the DNA. TRBV1 is classified as a pseudogene. The CDR3 length equals 10 residues, ends included. This chain's CDR3 is CTSSHLGEWL.

The chain recombines TRBV6-1 with TRBJ1-2, with D tentatively TRBD1 (6 bases). The germline CDR1 and CDR2 sequences are MNHNS and SASEGT. Trimming removed 0 bases at V and 5 bases at J, with 10 bases between. This CDR3 comprises 14 residues. Here the CDR3 DNA reads TGTGCCAGCAGTGAAGCGGGACACCGGTATGGCTACACCTTC. It specifies CASSEAGHRYGYTF.

The chain combines TRBV18 with TRBJ1-1; D may be TRBD1 (5 bases). The CDR3 is made up of 14 amino acids. CDR1 and CDR2 from the germline V gene are KGHSH and LQKENI. Trimming cost V 3 bases and J 0 bases, with 8 bases left between them. This CDR3 reads CASSPARVNTEAFF. The CDR3 DNA reads TGTGCCAGCTCACCGGCCAGGGTGAACACTGAAGCTTTCTTT.

This clone was detected only once. The V and J genes are TRBV25-1 and TRBJ1-4; 11 positions agree with TRBD1. J was trimmed by 3 bases and V by 4 bases; bases with no gene match: 10. CDR3 size: 18 residues. Germline CDR1 is MGHDK and CDR2 is SYGVNS. The CDR3 loop is CASSALGTGGMANEKLFF. The CDR3 DNA reads TGTGCCAGCAGTGCACTCGGGACAGGGGGTATGGCTAATGAAAAACTGTTTTTT. The variable domain in full, completed from reference TRBV25-1 and TRBJ1-4, reads EADIYQTPRYLVIGTGKKITLECSQTMGHDKMYWYQQDPGMELHLIHYSYGVNSTEKGDLSSESTVSRIRTEHFPLTLESARPSHTSQYLCASSALGTGGMANEKLFFGSGTQLSVL.

The V gene is TRBV19, the J gene TRBJ1-2, with 9 bases lining up with TRBD1. Germline CDR1 reads LNHDA; CDR2 reads SQIVND (reference sequence). The CDR3 loop spans 15 amino acids. V was pared by 6 bases and J by 8 bases, with 13 bases of the junction left unmatched. The CDR3 nucleotides are TGTGCCAGTAGACAGACCGGGACAGGGTTGTACGGCTACACCTTC. This codes for CASRQTGTGLYGYTF.

Details on this clone: The same CDR3 also results from other DNA sequences found in this sample. The chain employs TRBV9 and TRBJ2-3, with TRBD2 matching over 10 bases. The junction had 11 bases not matched to a gene; V was cut back by 5 bases and J by 5 bases. CDR1 and CDR2 (germline): SGDLS, YYNGEE. The CDR3 is 16 residues long. The CDR3 reads CASSVSSGGAKDTQYF. The DNA for the CDR3 is TGTGCCAGCAGTGTATCAAGCGGGGGGGCAAAAGATACGCAGTATTTT.

The V call is TRBV11-2, the J call TRBJ1-3, with a weak D call TRBD1 (6 bases). V was pared by 5 bases and J by 2 bases, with 13 bases between. CDR3 length: 15 residues. From germline, CDR1 is SGHAT and CDR2 FQNNGV. The CDR3 DNA follows: TGTGCCAGCAGCCCCCGGACAGCCACTGGAAACACCATATATTTT. Its translation is CASSPRTATGNTIYF.

The chain carries TRBV20-1 and TRBJ2-3; 8 bases align to TRBD2. V was clipped by 1 base and J by 14 bases; unmatched bases: 2. Germline V gene data show CDR1 as DFQATT and CDR2 as SNEGSKA (reference sequence). The CDR3 runs to 10 residues. This chain's CDR3 is CSARALAGYF. The CDR3, as DNA: TGCAGTGCTAGAGCTCTAGCGGGGTATTTT.

The chain carries TRBV10-3 and TRBJ2-1, with a possible D match to TRBD2 (7 bases). The CDR3 consists of 15 residues. The ends were cut back, 2 bases at V and 4 bases at J, with 12 bases in the middle. Per the germline V gene, CDR1 is ENHRY and CDR2 is SYGVKD. As DNA, the CDR3 is TGTGCCATCAGTGAGGGGGGGGGCACGTACAATGAGCAGTTCTTC. Encoded protein: CAISEGGGTYNEQFF.

The rearrangement joins TRBV30 to TRBJ2-3; D is possibly TRBD1 (7 bases). The germline V gene has CDR1 GTSNPN and CDR2 SVGIG (reference sequence). The CDR3 consists of 13 residues. Trimming took off 4 bases at V and 7 bases at J, with 15 bases between the two ends. The CDR3 coding sequence is TGTGCCTGGAAAGTCGGAGGGGGCAATACGCAGTATTTT. This gives the protein CAWKVGGGNTQYF.

This sequence joins TRBV10-1 and TRBJ1-2; D perhaps matches TRBD1 (5 bases). This CDR3 contains 14 residues. Deletions cut 0 bases from V and 2 bases from J, with 7 bases between. Per germline, CDR1 WNHNN and CDR2 SYGVQD (reference sequence). As DNA, the CDR3 is TGCGCCAGCAGTGAGTCGGGACTCAACTATGGCTACACCTTC. Its protein is CASSESGLNYGYTF.

This clone was detected only a few times. The V gene is TRBV6-6, the J gene TRBJ2-7, with 10 bases lining up with TRBD1. The CDR3 covers 13 residues. From germline, CDR1 is MNHNY and CDR2 SVGAGI (reference sequence). V shed 8 bases, J shed 6 bases, and the junction held 7 bases outside the gene matches. CDR3 loop: CASRQGASSEQYF. The CDR3, as DNA: TGTGCCAGCCGACAGGGGGCTTCAAGCGAGCAGTACTTC.

This rearrangement joins TRBV5-1 to TRBJ2-7; TRBD1 matches 7 bases. This CDR3 is 13 amino acids long. CDR1 and CDR2 from the germline V gene are SGHRS and YFSETQ. The J segment lost 6 bases and the V segment lost 2 bases, leaving 5 bases of the junction unmatched. The CDR3 bases are TGCGCCAGCAGCTTAAATCCAGGGGGCGAGCAGTACTTC. Amino acids: CASSLNPGGEQYF. The variable domain in full, with the rest retrieved from reference TRBV5-1 and TRBJ2-7, is KAGVTQTPRYLIKTRGQQVTLSCSPISGHRSVSWYQQTPGQGLQFLFEYFSETQRNKGNFPGRFSGRQFSNSRSEMNVSTLELGDSALYLCASSLNPGGEQYFGPGTRLTVT.

The chain recombines TRBV5-1 with TRBJ2-2, with TRBD2 identical over 12 bases. The CDR3 extends over 16 amino acids. Trimming cost V 4 bases and J 5 bases; bases outside gene matches: 6. CDR1 and CDR2 from the germline V gene are SGHRS and YFSETQ. Here the CDR3 reads CASSPGTSGPTGELFF. Here the CDR3 DNA reads TGCGCCAGCAGCCCGGGGACTAGCGGGCCAACCGGGGAGCTGTTTTTT.